A single sample gave rise to the 19 T cell receptor beta chains below, sequenced in a study of cytomegalovirus exposure and HLA in healthy donors. PCR involved 60 Vbeta and 13 Jbeta primers. Libraries were prepared by immunoSEQ multiplex PCR; TCRdb keeps only in-frame clonotypes and omits some of them. The sample carries 130,000 or so clones, 75% recorded once. Sequencing was performed on PBMCs. The receptors here all came from a woman between 35 and 50 years old in good health and CMV-seropositive.

This chain joins TRBV28 and TRBJ2-1, with TRBD2 matching over 10 bases. Germline V gene data show CDR1 as MDHEN and CDR2 as SYDVKM. Unmatched junction bases numbered 11, after V lost 5 bases and J lost 4 bases. The CDR3 runs to 17 residues. CDR3 nucleotide sequence: TGTGCCAGCAGTCTAGGGGCTAGCGGGAGAGTATACAATGAGCAGTTCTTC. It translates to CASSLGASGRVYNEQFF.

V usage is TRBV6-4 and J usage is TRBJ2-3; TRBD2 might be the D (5 bases). The CDR3 loop spans 14 amino acids. Per germline, CDR1 MRHNA and CDR2 SNTAGT. V lost 4 bases, J lost 2 bases, and 10 bases lay in between. CDR3 nucleotides: TGTGCCAGCAGTGGTGGGAGCTACACAGATACGCAGTATTTT. It specifies CASSGGSYTDTQYF.

The rearrangement uses TRBV6-1 and TRBJ2-7, with D possibly being TRBD1 (6 bases). The CDR3 sequence is 15 residues long. The germline CDR1 and CDR2 sequences are MNHNS and SASEGT. V lost 4 bases and J lost 2, with 15 bases in between. CDR3 sequence (DNA): TGTGCCAGCAGTGCCTTTGTAGAGGGGGCCTACGAGCAGTACTTC. Translation: CASSAFVEGAYEQYF.

This clone was counted a few times. The rearrangement links TRBV15 to TRBJ2-7; unclear D gene. The V gene lost 1 base and the J gene lost 0 bases, with 10 bases spanning the gap. This CDR3 spans 15 amino acids. Germline assignment: CDR1 LNHNV and CDR2 YYDKDF (reference sequence). The CDR3: CATSRGGTPSYEQYF. The CDR3 DNA is TGTGCCACCAGCAGAGGAGGAACCCCCTCCTACGAGCAGTACTTC.

The table lists this clone with a few counts. This chain uses TRBV5-1 with TRBJ2-1; 13 bases map to TRBD2. Germline-derived CDR1 and CDR2 are SGHRS and YFSETQ. The length of the CDR3 is 16 residues. The ends lost 4 bases at V and 4 bases at J; junction bases unmatched: 5. This chain's CDR3 is CASSTGLAGIYNEQFF. In DNA, the CDR3 is TGCGCCAGCAGCACGGGACTAGCGGGGATATACAATGAGCAGTTCTTC.

J is TRBJ2-3 and V is TRBV28; D perhaps matches TRBD1 (5 bases). Germline V gene sequence: CDR1 MDHEN, CDR2 SYDVKM. The V gene lost 9 bases and the J gene lost 10 bases, with 29 bases spanning the gap. This CDR3 comprises 16 residues. The CDR3 region is CASHPPQAQGLLAQYF. CDR3 nucleotide sequence: TGTGCCAGTCACCCACCACAGGCTCAGGGCCTACTGGCGCAGTATTTT.

The chain combines TRBV5-4 with TRBJ1-1, with D possibly TRBD1 on 5 matching bases. Germline CDR1 reads SGHNT; CDR2 reads YYREEE (reference sequence). This CDR3 spans 14 amino acids. V lost 1 base, J lost 6 bases, and 13 bases lay in between. CDR3 DNA sequence: TGTGCCAGCAGCTTGACAGGTACGGAGTCTGAAGCTTTCTTT. Translation gives CASSLTGTESEAFF.

Only one count was recorded for this clone. The J gene is TRBJ2-1, the V gene TRBV7-9; TRBD2 aligns across 11 bases. This CDR3 has 15 residues. Trimming removed 4 bases from V and 2 bases from J; junction bases left unmatched: 1. CDR1 and CDR2 from the germline V gene are SEHNR and FQNEAQ (reference sequence). CDR3 nucleotide sequence: TGTGCCAGCAGCTCGACTAGCGGGGCCTACAATGAGCAGTTCTTC. Translation gives CASSSTSGAYNEQFF.

The chain uses TRBV5-4 and TRBJ2-5; D is unresolved. The CDR3 consists of 13 residues. Trimming took 0 bases from V and 4 from J, leaving 7 bases between them. Germline V gives CDR1 SGHNT, CDR2 YYREEE (reference sequence). The CDR3 sequence is CASSLAQLETQYF. CDR3 sequence (DNA): TGTGCCAGCAGCTTGGCACAGCTAGAGACCCAGTACTTC.

The chain employs TRBV4-1 and TRBJ2-1, with D maybe TRBD2 (5 bases). Germline V gene data show CDR1 as MGHRA and CDR2 as YSYEKL. Trimming cost V 0 bases and J 4 bases, with 7 bases left between them. There are 14 residues in the CDR3. The CDR3 sequence: CASSQDRGYNEQFF. The CDR3 coding sequence is TGCGCCAGCAGCCAAGATCGCGGGTACAATGAGCAGTTCTTC.

J is TRBJ1-1 and V is TRBV7-9, with 8 bases fitting TRBD1. V shed 7 bases and J 4 bases; nucleotides not matched to a gene: 8. There are 14 residues in the CDR3. Looked up from germline, CDR1 is SEHNR and CDR2 is FQNEAQ (reference sequence). The chain's CDR3 is CASTLDRGSTEAFF. CDR3 nucleotides: TGTGCCAGCACTCTTGACAGGGGAAGCACTGAAGCTTTCTTT.

The chain carries TRBV5-1 and TRBJ2-1; 8 bases align to TRBD2. The V gene end was trimmed by 4 bases and the J gene end by 4 bases; junction bases not matched to a gene: 16. In germline, CDR1 is SGHRS, CDR2 YFSETQ. The CDR3 loop spans 18 amino acids. The CDR3 bases are TGCGCCAGCAGCCACGGCCAGGGACTAGAGATGTTTTACAATGAGCAGTTCTTC. This codes for CASSHGQGLEMFYNEQFF.

The chain combines TRBV25-1 with TRBJ2-7, with a possible D match to TRBD2 (5 bases). CDR1 is MGHDK and CDR2 is SYGVNS in the germline V gene. The CDR3 totals 11 residues. The CDR3 DNA reads as TGTACCCTGTGGAGGTACTACGAGCAGTACTTC. Amino acid sequence: CTLWRYYEQYF.

V gene TRBV7-2 combines with J gene TRBJ1-4; D not certain. The CDR3 has 15 residues. Germline V lookup: CDR1 SGHTA, CDR2 FQGNSA. Trimming pared 4 bases from V and 0 bases from J, leaving 9 bases between. The CDR3 DNA follows: TGTGCCAGCAGCTCAACCGTAGCAACTAATGAAAAACTGTTTTTT. It specifies CASSSTVATNEKLFF.

This clone has just one count. This chain uses TRBV6-4 with TRBJ2-2; possibly TRBD2 for D (6 bases). CDR3 length: 15 residues. CDR1 MRHNA and CDR2 SNTAGT come from the germline V gene. Trimming removed 0 bases at V and 8 bases at J, with 13 bases between. CDR3 in DNA: TGTGCCAGCAGTGACTCCGGGACTGTGATAGGGGAGCTGTTTTTT. Its translation is CASSDSGTVIGELFF.

V gene TRBV7-2 combines with J gene TRBJ2-7, with TRBD2 identical over 9 bases. There are 15 residues in the CDR3. Germline values: CDR1 SGHTA, CDR2 FQGNSA. Trimming at V came to 5 bases and at J to 6 bases, leaving 11 bases not matched to a gene. CDR3 region: CASSPRGGRAIEQYF. CDR3 DNA sequence: TGTGCCAGCAGCCCCCGCGGCGGGAGGGCCATCGAGCAGTACTTC.

The chain carries TRBV4-1 and TRBJ2-2; TRBD2 might be the D (5 bases). The CDR3 loop spans 16 amino acids. The germline V and J ends were trimmed by 1 base and 0 bases, with 9 bases remaining between them. Germline V gene lookup returns CDR1 MGHRA and CDR2 YSYEKL. CDR3 sequence reads: CASSQVLETNTGELFF. For the CDR3, the DNA is TGCGCCAGCAGCCAAGTACTAGAAACGAACACCGGGGAGCTGTTTTTT.

A remark on this clone: At the DNA level, this CDR3 is encoded by other sequences in the same sample as well. V is TRBV7-2 and J is TRBJ1-2; 12 bases are shared with TRBD1. After removal of 5 bases from V and 8 bases from J, the junction contained 6 bases not matched to a gene. Germline V CDR1 and CDR2: SGHTA, FQGNSA. The CDR3 runs to 14 residues. The CDR3 nucleotides read TGTGCCAGCAGCCTGGGACAGGGGGCCTACGGCTACACCTTC. This gives the protein CASSLGQGAYGYTF. The full variable domain, with the rest looked up from reference TRBV7-2 and TRBJ1-2, is GAGVSQSPSNKVTEKGKDVELRCDPISGHTALYWYRQSLGQGLEFLIYFQGNSAPDKSGLPSDRFSAERTGGSVSTLTIQRTQQEDSAVYLCASSLGQGAYGYTFGSGTRLTVV.

Only a few counts were recorded for this clone. The chain couples TRBV4-3 to TRBJ2-1; D possibly corresponds to TRBD2 (5 bases). Germline-derived CDR1 and CDR2 are LGHNA and YSLEER. The CDR3 totals 13 residues. V lost 1 base and J 9 bases, leaving 10 bases between the germline ends. The CDR3 sequence: CASSQVEGVEQFF. DNA of the CDR3: TGCGCCAGCAGCCAAGTAGAGGGAGTTGAGCAGTTCTTC.